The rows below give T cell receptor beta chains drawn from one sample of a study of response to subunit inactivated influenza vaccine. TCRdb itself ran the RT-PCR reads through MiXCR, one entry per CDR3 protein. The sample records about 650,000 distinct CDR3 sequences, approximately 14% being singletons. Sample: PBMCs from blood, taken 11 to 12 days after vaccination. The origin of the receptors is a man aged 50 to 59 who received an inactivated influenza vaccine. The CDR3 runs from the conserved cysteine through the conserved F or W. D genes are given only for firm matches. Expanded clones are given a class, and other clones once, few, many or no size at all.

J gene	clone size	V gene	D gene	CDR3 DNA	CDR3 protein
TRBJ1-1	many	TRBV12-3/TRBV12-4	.	TGTGCCAGCAGCCCTGGGACCCTGGGGAGCACTGAAGCTTTCTTT	CASSPGTLGSTEAFF
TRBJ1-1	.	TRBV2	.	TGTGCCAGCACCCAGGACAGTGAAGCTTTCTTT	CASTQDSEAFF
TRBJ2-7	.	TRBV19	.	TGTGCCAGTAGTACCCTTCGGGACATTTCCTACGAGCAGTACTTC	CASSTLRDISYEQYF
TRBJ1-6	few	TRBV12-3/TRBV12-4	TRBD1	TGTGCCAGCACTTCGGCAGGGGGGCTTAGAAATTCACCCCTCCACTTT	CASTSAGGLRNSPLHF
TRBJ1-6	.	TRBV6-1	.	TGTGCCAGCAGTGAAGTTCGATTAGGAGGTTCACCCCTCCACTTT	CASSEVRLGGSPLHF
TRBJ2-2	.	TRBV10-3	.	TGTGCCATCAGTGAGTTCGGCCCGGATCGCACCGGGGAGCTGTTTTTT	CAISEFGPDRTGELFF
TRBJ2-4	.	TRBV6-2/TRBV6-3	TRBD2	TGTGCCAGCAGTTACGATCTTCTAGGGACTAGCGGGAGGTTCAAAAACATTCAGTACTTC	CASSYDLLGTSGRFKNIQYF
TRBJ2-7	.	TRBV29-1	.	TGCAGCGTTGAGGTAGTTGGCTACGAGCAGTACTTC	CSVEVVGYEQYF
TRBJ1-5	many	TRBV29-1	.	TGCAGCGTTTCCGCGGGAGGGAATCAGCCCCAGCATTTT	CSVSAGGNQPQHF
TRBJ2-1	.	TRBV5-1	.	TGCGCCAGCAGCTTGGGGGCGGGCGCCGGATCAAATGAGCAGTTCTTC	CASSLGAGAGSNEQFF
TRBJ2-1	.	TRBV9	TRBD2	TGTGCCAGCAGCGTAGAATCGGGGGGGCGGGCTGACAATGAGCAGTTCTTC	CASSVESGGRADNEQFF
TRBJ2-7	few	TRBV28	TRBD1	TGTGCCAGCAGCCAGTCCGGGACAGGGGGCGAGCAGTACTTC	CASSQSGTGGEQYF
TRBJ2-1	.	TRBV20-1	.	TGCAGTGAGGGCGGGATCTACAATGAGCAGTTCTTC	CSEGGIYNEQFF
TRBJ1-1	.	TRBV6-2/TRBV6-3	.	TGTGCCAGCAGCTCCCCCCTTGGGGGCCCGAACACTGAAGCTTTCTTT	CASSSPLGGPNTEAFF
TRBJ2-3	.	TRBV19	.	TGTGCCAGTAGTAGAGGACGGGCCTACACAGATACGCAGTATTTT	CASSRGRAYTDTQYF
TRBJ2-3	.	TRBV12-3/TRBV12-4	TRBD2	TGTGCCAGCAGCGATAGCGGGGCGACAGATACGCAGTATTTT	CASSDSGATDTQYF
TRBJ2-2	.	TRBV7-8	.	TGTGCCAGCAGCTCTAGAGGGGGGAAGTCCGGGGAGCTGTTTTTT	CASSSRGGKSGELFF
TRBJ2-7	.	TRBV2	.	TGTGCCAGCAGTGAAGGTATATACGAGCAGTACTTC	CASSEGIYEQYF
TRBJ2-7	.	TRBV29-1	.	TGCAGCGTTTTAGAGTCCTACGAGCAGTACTTC	CSVLESYEQYF
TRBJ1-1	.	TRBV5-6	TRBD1	TGTGCCAGCAGCCTCGTAGGGGGCCCCTTGAACACTGAAGCTTTCTTT	CASSLVGGPLNTEAFF
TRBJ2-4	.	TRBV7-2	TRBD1	TGTGCCAGCAGCCAAACCCACACGGGACAGTACAAAAACATTCAGTACTTC	CASSQTHTGQYKNIQYF
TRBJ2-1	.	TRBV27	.	TGTGCCAGCAGTTTTTGGGAGTCCCCGGGGAATGAGCAGTTCTTC	CASSFWESPGNEQFF
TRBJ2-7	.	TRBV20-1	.	TGCAGTGCTAGCCGCGACATAGGCTACGAGCAGTACTTC	CSASRDIGYEQYF
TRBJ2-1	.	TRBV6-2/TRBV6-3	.	TGTGCCAGCACAACCGGACTCCAATACAATGAGCAGTTCTTC	CASTTGLQYNEQFF
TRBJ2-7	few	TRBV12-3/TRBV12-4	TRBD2	TGTGCCAGCAGCCTTCCCGGGACTACCGCCTACGAGCAGTACTTC	CASSLPGTTAYEQYF
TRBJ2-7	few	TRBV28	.	TGTGCCAGCAGTTTTCTCGGGGCAGAAACCTACGAGCAGTACTTC	CASSFLGAETYEQYF
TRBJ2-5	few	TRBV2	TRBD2	TGTGCCAGCAGTGAAGAGAAAATCGGACTAGTGATTGAATTGACCCAGTACTTC	CASSEEKIGLVIELTQYF
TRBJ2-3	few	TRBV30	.	TGTGCCTGGTGTACAGGGAGTACAGATACGCAGTATTTT	CAWCTGSTDTQYF
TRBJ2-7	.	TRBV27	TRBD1	TGTGCCAGCGGCAAAGGGACAGGGCGCAGAGAGCAGTACTTC	CASGKGTGRREQYF
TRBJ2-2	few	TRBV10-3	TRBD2	TGTGCCATCAGTCCGGGACTATTGAACACCGGGGAGCTGTTTTTT	CAISPGLLNTGELFF
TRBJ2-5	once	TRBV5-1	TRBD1	TGCGCCAGCAGCTTGGCCAAGGGGGCTTGGGAGACCCAGTACTTC	CASSLAKGAWETQYF
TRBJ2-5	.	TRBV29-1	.	TGCAGCGTTGAAGCCATCCGTGATAGGGAGACCCAGTACTTC	CSVEAIRDRETQYF
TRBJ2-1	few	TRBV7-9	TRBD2	TGTGCCAGCAGCTTAGGTGGACTAGCGGGAAAGAGTGAGCAGTTCTTC	CASSLGGLAGKSEQFF
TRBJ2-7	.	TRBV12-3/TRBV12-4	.	TGTGCCAGCAGTTCCCGGACTACCTACGAGCAGTACTTC	CASSSRTTYEQYF
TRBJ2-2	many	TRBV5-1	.	TGCGCCAGCAGCTTGGGACAGATGAACACCGGGGAGCTGTTTTTT	CASSLGQMNTGELFF
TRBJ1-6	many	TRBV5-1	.	TGCGCCAGCAGTTACGACAGTAATAATTCACCCCTCCACTTT	CASSYDSNNSPLHF
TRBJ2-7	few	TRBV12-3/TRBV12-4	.	TGTGCCAGCAGCCCTCGAGGGTCCCATTCCTACGAGCAGTACTTC	CASSPRGSHSYEQYF
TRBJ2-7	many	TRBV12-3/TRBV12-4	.	TGTGCCAGCAGTTCCAGAAACTACGAGCAGTACTTC	CASSSRNYEQYF
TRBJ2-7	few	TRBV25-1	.	TGTGCCAGCAGTGACGAACAGGGAGGCCAGTACTTC	CASSDEQGGQYF
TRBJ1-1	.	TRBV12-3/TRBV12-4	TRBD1	TGTGCCAGCAGTTTAGGACAGGGGGACACTGAAGCTTTCTTT	CASSLGQGDTEAFF
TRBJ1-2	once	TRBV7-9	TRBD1	TGTGCCAGCAGCATCCACAGGGGGTGGGGACTTATGAGCTACACCTTC	CASSIHRGWGLMSYTF
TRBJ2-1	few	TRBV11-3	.	TGTGCCAGCAGCGTGAACAGGGTCAGTGAGCAGTTCTTC	CASSVNRVSEQFF
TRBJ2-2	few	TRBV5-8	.	TGTGCCAGCAGCTCGGGACACATGGCGAACACCGGGGAGCTGTTTTTT	CASSSGHMANTGELFF
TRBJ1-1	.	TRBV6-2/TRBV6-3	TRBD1	TGTGCCAGTTCGAGGGGGCCGAGGACTGAAGCTTTCTTT	CASSRGPRTEAFF
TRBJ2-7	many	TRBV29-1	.	TGCAGCGTTGAAGATGTCGGGGGGCAATCCCCCTACGAGCAGTACTTC	CSVEDVGGQSPYEQYF
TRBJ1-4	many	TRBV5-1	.	TGCGCCAGCAGCTTGGCCGCGGCAGGGACTGGCGAAAAACTGTTTTTT	CASSLAAAGTGEKLFF
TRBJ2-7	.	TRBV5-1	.	TGCGCCAGCAGCTTGGACGAATACGAGCAGTACTTC	CASSLDEYEQYF
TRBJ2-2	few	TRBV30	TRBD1	TGTGCCTGGAGACAGACCGGGACAGGGGGTACCGGGGAGCTGTTTTTT	CAWRQTGTGGTGELFF
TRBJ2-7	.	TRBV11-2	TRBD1	TGTGCCAGCGGCTCCCGGGACAGGGGCTACGAGCAGTACTTC	CASGSRDRGYEQYF
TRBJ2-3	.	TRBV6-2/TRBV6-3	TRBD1	TGTGCCAGCAGTAGGACAGGGTTCGGCACAGATACGCAGTATTTT	CASSRTGFGTDTQYF
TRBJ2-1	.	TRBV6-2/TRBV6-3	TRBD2	TGTGCCAGCAGCTCTCCGGGGGGGCCGATGTTCTTC	CASSSPGGPMFF
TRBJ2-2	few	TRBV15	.	TGTGCCACCAGCACGGGTACCGGGGAGCTGTTTTTT	CATSTGTGELFF
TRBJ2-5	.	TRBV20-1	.	TGCAGTGCTAGAGATCTGGCTAGCGCCCAAGAGACCCAGTACTTC	CSARDLASAQETQYF
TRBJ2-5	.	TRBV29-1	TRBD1	TGCAGCGTCCTCCCGGGACAGGCCCGGAATCACAAGACCCAGTACTTC	CSVLPGQARNHKTQYF